The present entry profiles one T cell receptor beta chain with its context. The germline V gene has CDR1 PRHDT and CDR2 FYEKMQ (reference sequence). V was trimmed by 6 bases and J by 4 bases, leaving 12 bases between them. The CDR3 contains 13 residues. Some clones are missing from TCRdb's copy, which holds only in-frame ones; the method was immunoSEQ multiplex PCR. The sample lists 9,500 to 13,000 clones, 73% occurring once. The treatment: randomized to nivolumab then ipilimumab (arm A) or the reverse (arm B). The sample originates from a study of sequential checkpoint blockade in melanoma. The sequence was obtained from a human donor with melanoma. This chain joins TRBV13 and TRBJ1-2; D perhaps matches TRBD1 (6 bases). The sample here was CD8+ T cells sorted from blood (inferred from file names), taken from a patient given nivolumab and ipilimumab in sequence. CDR3 region: CASSSTGRYGYTF. CDR3 nucleotides: TGTGCCAGCAGTTCGACAGGCCGCTATGGCTACACCTTC.